The 16 T cell receptor beta chains below come from one sample, sequenced in a study of blood T cell repertoires in COVID-19 (dated by TCRdb to about 2020). Libraries were built with the immunoSEQ multiplex PCR assay. The table comes from immuneACCESS by way of TCRdb, which keeps in-frame sequences with V and J called. Part of the clones is missing from these tables; in studies checked, under half for an unresolved V gene and the rest for unknown reasons. For this sample there are more than 95,000 clones; over 70% appear just once. The ten largest clones capture roughly 13% of the sample. The material sequenced was peripheral blood. These receptors were collected from a human donor in a cohort sampled during active or convalescent COVID-19.

The sample holds one count of this clone. CDR3 region: CASGLGGPYEQYF. The DNA of the CDR3 is TGTGCCAGCGGGTTGGGTGGGCCTTACGAGCAGTACTTC. This chain links TRBV27 with TRBJ2-7, with D uncertain. CDR3 size: 13 residues. The germline CDR1 and CDR2 sequences are MNHEY and SMNVEV (reference sequence). The V gene lost 8 bases and the J gene lost 4 bases, with 15 bases spanning the gap.

The chain has TRBV3-1 (or the pseudogene TRBV3-2) and TRBJ2-7; the match to TRBD2 covers 13 bases. This CDR3 spans 17 amino acids. Unmatched junction bases numbered 9, after V lost 4 bases and J lost 3 bases. Germline CDR1 reads LGHDT; CDR2 reads YNNKEL (reference sequence). Written as DNA, the CDR3 is TGTGCCAGCAGCCCACTAGCGGGGGGGATCGTGGGCTACGAGCAGTACTTC. Its translation: CASSPLAGGIVGYEQYF.

The gene calls are TRBV21-1 and TRBJ1-5. TRBV21-1 is deemed a pseudogene. This CDR3 has 8 amino acids. The CDR3 loop is CASSTEHF. The CDR3, as DNA: TGTGCCAGCAGCACCGAGCATTTT.

The gene calls are TRBV29-1 and TRBJ2-7; 8 bases align to TRBD1. CDR3 size: 15 residues. V was pared by 3 bases and J by 2 bases, with 9 bases of the junction left unmatched. In germline, CDR1 is SQVTM, CDR2 ANQGSEA. CDR3 sequence (DNA): TGCAGCGTTGATGGGGAAACAGGGGGGACCTACGAGCAGTACTTC. This sequence encodes CSVDGETGGTYEQYF.

The V gene is TRBV29-1, the J gene TRBJ1-1; 7 positions match TRBD1. CDR3 size: 13 residues. The germline V gene encodes CDR1 SQVTM and CDR2 ANQGSEA. Losses at the gene ends were 7 bases for V and 7 bases for J; bases not matched to a gene: 12. The CDR3 region has the DNA TGCAGCGGCACACAGGCAGGGGGTGGTGAAGCTTTCTTT. Translating gives CSGTQAGGGEAFF.

Comments on this clone: Other DNA sequences in the same sample also yield this CDR3. This rearrangement joins TRBV9 to TRBJ1-1, with TRBD1 matching 8 bases. With V trimmed by 0 bases and J by 5 bases, 0 bases remained unmatched. Per the germline V gene, CDR1 is SGDLS and CDR2 is YYNGEE. The CDR3 length is 13 residues. This CDR3 reads CASSVGTGTEAFF. CDR3 coding DNA: TGTGCCAGCAGCGTAGGGACAGGGACTGAAGCTTTCTTT.

The table lists this clone with a count of one. V and J are TRBV10-1 and TRBJ2-4; a possible D gene is TRBD1 (6 bases). CDR3 length: 14 residues. V was pared by 10 bases and J by 0 bases, with 13 bases between. CDR1 and CDR2 (germline): WNHNN, SYGVQD (reference sequence). CDR3 sequence reads: CAKPTGLAKNIQYF. DNA of the CDR3: TGCGCCAAACCGACAGGCCTAGCCAAAAACATTCAGTACTTC.

This chain joins TRBV27 and TRBJ1-5; D gene uncertain. The CDR3 runs to 16 residues. CDR1 is MNHEY and CDR2 is SMNVEV in the germline V gene (reference sequence). V lost 2 bases and J lost 2, with 13 bases in between. The CDR3 loop is CASSLERVTGNQPQHF. The CDR3 DNA is TGTGCCAGCAGTTTAGAACGAGTTACCGGCAATCAGCCCCAGCATTTT.

This sequence joins TRBV5-4 and TRBJ1-6, with D hard to call. The V gene's germline CDR1 is SGHNT and CDR2 YYREEE (reference sequence). This CDR3 comprises 13 residues. Trimming stripped 0 bases from V and 8 bases from J, with 6 bases between. Written as DNA, the CDR3 is TGTGCCAGCAGCTTGGGGCCCCATTCACCCCTCCACTTT. Amino acids: CASSLGPHSPLHF.

The chain couples TRBV9 to TRBJ1-6; D ambiguous. Germline V gene lookup returns CDR1 SGDLS and CDR2 YYNGEE. The ends were cut back, 5 bases at V and 6 bases at J, with 12 bases in the middle. The CDR3 totals 14 residues. The CDR3 DNA sequence: TGTGCCAGCAGAGCGGGAGAGATTAATTCACCCCTCCACTTT. As protein: CASRAGEINSPLHF.

This rearrangement joins TRBV11-3 to TRBJ2-5; D is perhaps TRBD1 (5 bases). The CDR3 consists of 21 residues. The germline V and J ends were trimmed by 0 bases and 0 bases, with 26 bases remaining between them. Germline assignment: CDR1 SGHNT and CDR2 YENEEA. CDR3 protein: CASSLEATALLPETYQETQYF. As DNA, the CDR3 is TGTGCCAGCAGCTTAGAAGCGACAGCCCTTTTACCCGAAACTTACCAAGAGACCCAGTACTTC.

About this clone itself: The same CDR3 also results from other DNA sequences found in this sample. The CDR3 bases are TGTGCCAGCAGTCGTACAGGGGGATCCTACAATGAGCAGTTCTTC. As protein: CASSRTGGSYNEQFF. V is TRBV7-2 and J is TRBJ2-1; 8 bases map to TRBD1. The germline V gene encodes CDR1 SGHTA and CDR2 FQGNSA. The CDR3 sequence is 15 residues long. The trim removed 6 bases at V and 1 base at J, leaving 5 bases unmatched.

The V and J genes are TRBV28 and TRBJ1-6, with D unresolved. The ends were cut back, 6 bases at V and 6 bases at J, with 12 bases in the middle. Germline lookup yields CDR1 MDHEN and CDR2 SYDVKM. There are 14 residues in the CDR3. The CDR3 sequence: CASSHEGLNSPLHF. CDR3 DNA: TGTGCCAGCAGCCACGAGGGTCTTAATTCACCCCTCCACTTT. Drawing the rest from reference TRBV28 and TRBJ1-6, the complete variable domain is DVKVTQSSRYLVKRTGEKVFLECVQDMDHENMFWYRQDPGLGLRLIYFSYDVKMKEKGDIPEGYSVSREKKERFSLILESASTNQTSMYLCASSHEGLNSPLHFGNGTRLTVT.

The V call is TRBV7-2, the J call TRBJ2-2, with D possibly being TRBD1 (6 bases). Trimming left V 5 bases short and J 5 bases short, with 12 bases between. The CDR3 sequence is 14 residues long. CDR1 and CDR2 from the germline V gene are SGHTA and FQGNSA. CDR3: CASSPGTPTGELFF. As DNA, the CDR3 is TGTGCCAGCAGCCCAGGGACACCGACCGGGGAGCTGTTTTTT.

The rearrangement joins TRBV30 to TRBJ1-6; tentatively, D is TRBD1 (6 bases). The CDR3 contains 14 residues. CDR1 is GTSNPN and CDR2 is SVGIG in the germline V gene (reference sequence). V lost 2 bases and J lost 10, with 15 bases in between. In DNA form, the CDR3 reads TGTGCCTGGAGTAGGCAGGGGCGGGTCTCACCCCTCCACTTT. Translated: CAWSRQGRVSPLHF.

Worth noting for this clone: The junction shows a germline mismatch at one end, possibly a read error. The J gene is TRBJ2-1, the V gene TRBV5-1, with D tentatively TRBD1 (6 bases). This CDR3 contains 15 residues. The germline gives CDR1 SGHRS, CDR2 YFSETQ. DNA for the CDR3: TGCGCCAGCAGCTTGCAGGTTGGGGGCTACGATGAGCAGTTCTTC. Translating gives CASSLQVGGYDEQFF.